This entry is about one T cell receptor beta chain. This specimen comes from a study of blood T cell repertoires in COVID-19. The repertoire was sequenced with immunoSEQ multiplex PCR; TCRdb's copy has only in-frame clones and lacks some. The sample holds 200,000 to 300,000 clones, about 80% seen once. The length of the CDR3 is 15 residues. With 2 bases clipped from V and 2 bases from J, the junction kept 2 bases outside the gene matches. Germline-derived CDR1 and CDR2 are SGHRS and YFSETQ. The material sequenced was peripheral blood. The rearrangement uses TRBV5-1 and TRBJ1-3, with 9 bases lining up with TRBD1. This clonotype originated in an elderly man with acute or convalescent COVID-19. CDR3 sequence reads: CASSLQGAAGNTIYF. As DNA, the CDR3 is TGCGCCAGCAGCTTACAGGGGGCAGCTGGAAACACCATATATTTT.